This entry is about one T cell receptor beta chain. Authors' analysis steps: Amplification from reference gene primers served as the basis for estimated nucleated cell counts. TCRdb's copy holds only in-frame clones and misses some; the assay was immunoSEQ multiplex PCR. V and J calls and clone size are copied from that table; D and trimming were computed from the DNA. The sample records about 200,000 clones, roughly 88% being singletons. This CDR3 spans 13 amino acids. V shed 0 bases and J shed 5 bases, with 6 bases lying between them. Looked up from germline, CDR1 is SGHKS and CDR2 is YYEKEE (reference sequence). The data stem from a study of blood T cell repertoires in COVID-19. The overall study: Italy, Spain and the United States were the sources of the convalescent and acute COVID-19 samples. Sources were T cells, B-cell-depleted T cells, or PBMCs; the material itself was cDNA or gDNA.

This receptor was taken from a man aged 45-65 years with active or convalescent COVID-19. The chain links TRBV5-5 to TRBJ1-5, with TRBD1 as a possible D gene (5 bases). The sequencing sample was made of peripheral blood. The CDR3 DNA sequence: TGTGCCAGCAGCTTGGTGACAGATCAGCCCCAGCATTTT. Encoded protein: CASSLVTDQPQHF.